What follows is one TCR beta chain and its context. The record originates from a study of blood T cells in healthy people across ages. The CDR3 covers 16 residues. Trimming pared 5 bases from V and 3 bases from J, leaving 19 bases between. Germline V gene sequence: CDR1 SGHTA, CDR2 FQGNSA. For the second PCR, which ran for about 6 to 11 cycles, a sample-barcoded 5' primer and a J-beta primer mix were used. Sequencing yielded, for each sample, at least 2.5 million paired-end reads carrying CDR3. Using its own MiXCR run on the 5' RACE reads, TCRdb lists one record per CDR3 protein. The data show roughly 800,000 distinct CDR3 sequences, with roughly 26% seen just once and under 3% held by the top ten. The sample was also linked to a second study, of T cells of mothers and their children. This second study says: RNA that had been extracted went wholly into cDNA synthesis, at roughly 1.5 ug per 15 ul. Thymic selection, a shaping force on TCR recombination output, acts similarly in related and unrelated pairs. With unrelated pairs as the comparison, related mother-child pairs had a slightly higher overlap that was not significant.

Sequenced sample: blood. The chain joins TRBV7-2 to TRBJ2-5; D is uncertain. This TCR came from a boy aged 5-17 years in good health. The CDR3 sequence is CASSRVGIQFEETQYF. The CDR3 DNA follows: TGTGCCAGCAGCCGAGTAGGGATCCAATTTGAAGAGACCCAGTACTTC. Filled out from reference TRBV7-2 and TRBJ2-5, the complete variable domain reads GAGVSQSPSNKVTEKGKDVELRCDPISGHTALYWYRQSLGQGLEFLIYFQGNSAPDKSGLPSDRFSAERTGGSVSTLTIQRTQQEDSAVYLCASSRVGIQFEETQYFGPGTRLLVL.